The 10 T cell receptor beta chains reported below all come from one sample, sequenced in a study of blood T cell repertoires in COVID-19. TCRdb's copy holds only in-frame clones and misses some; the assay was immunoSEQ multiplex PCR. Among 150,000 to 200,000 clones listed, approximately 90% were seen once. Sequenced material: peripheral blood. Receptors originate from a woman aged 45-65 years with acute or convalescent COVID-19.

The chain joins TRBV7-9 to TRBJ2-7; D gene unclear. Germline-derived CDR1 and CDR2 are SEHNR and FQNEAQ (reference sequence). Trimming took 6 bases from V and 0 from J, leaving 18 bases between them. This CDR3 region has 16 residues. CDR3 coding DNA: TGTGCCAGCAGTCCTAGGTACCCGGTCCTCTCCTACGAGCAGTACTTC. Translated, it gives CASSPRYPVLSYEQYF.

This clone was seen once. This chain connects TRBV5-1 to TRBJ1-1; 9 bases fit TRBD1. This CDR3 region has 14 residues. V gave up 3 bases and J gave up 1 base; unmatched junction bases: 1. The germline CDR1 and CDR2 sequences are SGHRS and YFSETQ. The CDR3 DNA reads as TGCGCCAGCAGCTGGGGACAGGGGAACACTGAAGCTTTCTTT. This sequence encodes CASSWGQGNTEAFF.

The V gene is TRBV7-2, the J gene TRBJ1-2, with a tentative D call TRBD1 (5 bases). The germline gives CDR1 SGHTA, CDR2 FQGNSA. The V gene lost 3 bases and the J gene lost 3 bases, with 14 bases spanning the gap. The CDR3 spans 15 residues. Here the CDR3 reads CASSFRAGGDYGYTF. The CDR3 coding sequence is TGTGCCAGCAGCTTCCGGGCCGGAGGGGACTATGGCTACACCTTC.

The V and J genes are TRBV5-4 and TRBJ1-2; possible D gene TRBD1, 5 bases. The CDR3 has 13 amino acids. Trimming shortened V by 1 base and J by 8 bases, and 12 bases separated the two germline ends. CDR1 and CDR2 from the germline V gene are SGHNT and YYREEE (reference sequence). The CDR3 DNA follows: TGTGCCAGCAGCTTGTACCAGGGATCCGGCTACACCTTC. The encoded protein is CASSLYQGSGYTF.

Only a few counts were recorded for this clone. CDR3 coding DNA: TGTGCCAGCAGTTACTACAGGGGATGGGGCACTGAAGCTTTCTTT. Protein: CASSYYRGWGTEAFF. The rearrangement links TRBV6-5 to TRBJ1-1; TRBD1 aligns across 7 bases. The J segment lost 4 bases and the V segment lost 1 base, leaving 6 bases of the junction unmatched. The germline gives CDR1 MNHEY, CDR2 SVGAGI. The CDR3 is 15 amino acids.

The chain combines TRBV18 with TRBJ1-6; no firm D call. The CDR3 contains 15 residues. Trimming shortened V by 1 base and J by 8 bases, and 12 bases separated the two germline ends. CDR1 KGHSH and CDR2 LQKENI come from the germline V gene. CDR3 sequence (DNA): TGTGCCAGCTCACCACGAATTGCCGAGGATTCACCCCTCCACTTT. This translates into CASSPRIAEDSPLHF.

The sample holds one count of this clone. The gene calls are TRBV7-2 and TRBJ2-7; 10 bases line up with TRBD1. Unmatched junction bases numbered 6, after V lost 3 bases and J lost 4 bases. The V gene's germline CDR1 is SGHTA and CDR2 FQGNSA. This CDR3 has 15 amino acids. The CDR3 nucleotides read TGTGCCAGCAGCTTCCCGGGACAGGGGTCTTACGAGCAGTACTTC. Its protein is CASSFPGQGSYEQYF. Full variable domain (outside the CDR3, taken from reference TRBV7-2 and TRBJ2-7): GAGVSQSPSNKVTEKGKDVELRCDPISGHTALYWYRQSLGQGLEFLIYFQGNSAPDKSGLPSDRFSAERTGGSVSTLTIQRTQQEDSAVYLCASSFPGQGSYEQYFGPGTRLTVT.

The chain uses TRBV30 and TRBJ1-2, with D possibly matching TRBD1 (6 bases). Germline loops: CDR1 GTSNPN, CDR2 SVGIG (reference sequence). This CDR3 has 14 amino acids. V was trimmed by 3 bases and J by 0 bases, leaving 11 bases between them. The CDR3 sequence: CAWSGQYANYGYTF. The CDR3, as DNA: TGTGCCTGGAGCGGACAGTACGCTAACTATGGCTACACCTTC.

This clone appeared a few times. The rearrangement links TRBV19 to TRBJ2-2; D is ambiguous. Trimming cost V 7 bases and J 1 base, with 10 bases left between them. Germline CDR1 LNHDA, CDR2 SQIVND (reference sequence). There are 14 residues in the CDR3. CDR3 sequence (DNA): TGTGCCAGTACCACAAACAGGAACACCGGGGAGCTGTTTTTT. Translated, it gives CASTTNRNTGELFF.

V usage is TRBV6-5 and J usage is TRBJ2-1, with 11 bases lining up with TRBD2. Looked up from germline, CDR1 is MNHEY and CDR2 is SVGAGI. The CDR3 is 15 amino acids. The ends lost 6 bases at V and 4 bases at J; junction bases unmatched: 5. The CDR3 DNA sequence: TGTGCCAGCAGACACACTAGCGGGGGTTACAATGAGCAGTTCTTC. As protein: CASRHTSGGYNEQFF.